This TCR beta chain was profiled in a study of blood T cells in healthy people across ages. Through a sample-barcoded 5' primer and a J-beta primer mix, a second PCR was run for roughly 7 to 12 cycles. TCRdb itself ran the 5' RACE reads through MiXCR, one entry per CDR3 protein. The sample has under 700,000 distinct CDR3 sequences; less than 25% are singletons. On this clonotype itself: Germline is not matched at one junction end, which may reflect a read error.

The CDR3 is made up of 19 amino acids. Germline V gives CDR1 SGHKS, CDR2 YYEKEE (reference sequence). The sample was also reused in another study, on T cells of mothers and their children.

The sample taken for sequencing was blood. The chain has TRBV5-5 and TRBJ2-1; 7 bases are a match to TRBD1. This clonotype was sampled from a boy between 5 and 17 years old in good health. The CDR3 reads CACSLVFFRQGFLGNEQFF. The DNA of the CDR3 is TGTGCCTGCAGCTTGGTGTTTTTTCGACAGGGTTTTTTGGGTAATGAGCAGTTCTTC.